This T cell receptor beta chain was sequenced for a study of cytomegalovirus exposure and HLA in healthy donors. Study conclusions and caveats: TCR sequences were mostly rare, though some public TCRs occurred in many donors. Prediction of most subjects' HLA-A and HLA-B alleles by TCR beta sequences was reportedly accurate.

V was pared by 0 bases and J by 7 bases, with 17 bases of the junction left unmatched. The length of the CDR3 is 20 residues. The germline gives CDR1 LNHNV, CDR2 YYDKDF (reference sequence). In the PCR, 60 Vbeta and 13 Jbeta primers were used. Assay used: immunoSEQ multiplex PCR; TCRdb lists only in-frame clones, some missing. Of roughly 130,000 clones in the sample, roughly 83% were seen once. Concerning this clone: Its antigen is unidentified.

The material sequenced was PBMCs. The origin of this receptor is a girl aged 2-9 years in good health and CMV-seronegative. This chain joins TRBV15 and TRBJ2-7, with 14 bases matching TRBD2. CDR3 DNA sequence: TGTGCCACCAGCAGAGATTGCCGACCGACTAGCGGGGGGGTTTTGGTTGAGCAGTACTTC. This encodes CATSRDCRPTSGGVLVEQYF.